This T cell receptor beta chain was profiled in a study of neurological immune-mediated disorders. The cDNA was generated through 5'RACE incorporating 10-nucleotide random UMIs. TCRdb analysed the 5' RACE reads with MiXCR anew, one entry per CDR3 protein. Here the sample spans 25,000 to 30,000 distinct CDR3 sequences, approximately 20% being singletons. The sample holds many counts of this clonotype. What it binds is unknown. Trimming removed 3 bases from V and 4 bases from J; junction bases left unmatched: 9. CDR1 DFQATT and CDR2 SNEGSKA come from the germline V gene (reference sequence). This CDR3 region has 14 residues. Notes on the study in general: HTLV-1-associated myelopathy had the most TCR clonal expansion, and multiple sclerosis had the least, less than healthy controls.

The cells used in sorted libraries, CD4+ or CD8+ T cells, numbered roughly 910,000. The clonotype originates from a man aged 50 or older with HTLV-1-associated myelopathy (HAM/TSP). Sequencing input: CD4+ T cells from blood. The rearrangement links TRBV20-1 to TRBJ2-7; the match to TRBD2 covers 7 bases. CDR3 sequence: CSASESSGEYEQYF. The DNA of the CDR3 is TGCAGTGCTAGTGAGTCTAGCGGAGAGTACGAGCAGTACTTC.